The next 2 T cell receptor beta chains were all read from a single sample in a study of Ad26.COV2.S vaccination and SARS-CoV-2 variants. Noted treatment: about 20 received Ad26.COV2.S at low or high dose, single or two shots; about 5 received placebo; per-sample allocation not given. Samples were taken on day 63 after the first vaccine or placebo injection. Only in-frame clones appear in the TCRdb table, and some are missing; sequencing was by immunoSEQ multiplex PCR. Here the sample spans about 370,000 clones, approximately 90% being singletons. The sample consisted of peripheral blood, taken in a trial of Ad26.COV2.S vaccine versus placebo. The receptor set was obtained from a person aged 18-65 years who received the Ad26.COV2.S COVID-19 vaccine or a placebo.

This clone was recorded only once. CDR3 sequence reads: CAWTLRGLYTGELFF. The CDR3 nucleotides read TGTGCCTGGACCCTACGGGGACTCTACACCGGGGAGCTGTTTTTT. J is TRBJ2-2 and V is TRBV30, with TRBD2 as a possible D gene (6 bases). The germline V gene has CDR1 GTSNPN and CDR2 SVGIG (reference sequence). The length of the CDR3 is 15 residues. V was cut by 4 bases and J by 3 bases, with 15 bases left in between.

The V call is TRBV18, the J call TRBJ1-2; maybe TRBD1 (6 bases). The V end was cut by 2 bases, the J end by 5 bases, with 9 bases between. Germline V lookup: CDR1 KGHSH, CDR2 LQKENI. This CDR3 is 13 amino acids long. The CDR3: CASSPRGAYGYTF. CDR3 DNA: TGTGCCAGCTCACCAAGGGGGGCTTATGGCTACACCTTC.